These 11 T cell receptor beta chains came from one sample sequenced in a study of technical replicates of blood from a handful of donors. Generated by immunoSEQ multiplex PCR, the TCRdb table keeps only in-frame clones and is missing some. The sample consists of approximately 79,000 clones, around 90% of them appearing once. The sample comprised T cells isolated from PBMCs. These receptor sequences come from a human donor in good health.

The chain carries TRBV5-1 and TRBJ1-5, with 8 bases matching TRBD1. The J segment lost 0 bases and the V segment lost 5 bases, leaving 4 bases of the junction unmatched. The germline V gene encodes CDR1 SGHRS and CDR2 YFSETQ. This CDR3 spans 15 amino acids. The DNA for the CDR3 is TGCGCCAGCAGTTATGGACAGGGTAGCAATCAGCCCCAGCATTTT. It encodes CASSYGQGSNQPQHF.

The chain combines TRBV15 with TRBJ2-1; 12 bases are shared with TRBD2. CDR1 and CDR2 from the germline V gene are LNHNV and YYDKDF (reference sequence). V dropped 5 bases and J dropped 9; count of bases not matched to a gene: 5. The CDR3 consists of 14 residues. CDR3 DNA sequence: TGTGCCACCAGCGGACTAGCGGGAATTTCTGAGCAGTTCTTC. Its translation is CATSGLAGISEQFF.

This clone was seen more than once but under ten times. CDR3 in amino acids: CAISDEGGNQPQHF. DNA for the CDR3: TGTGCCATCAGTGATGAAGGGGGCAATCAGCCCCAGCATTTT. The chain is built from TRBV10-3 and TRBJ1-5; perhaps TRBD1 as D (5 bases). With 3 bases removed from V and 2 bases from J, the gap between germline ends came to 8 bases. In germline, CDR1 is ENHRY, CDR2 SYGVKD. This CDR3 is 14 amino acids long.

The rearrangement links TRBV30 to TRBJ2-5; possible D gene TRBD2, 5 bases. Trimming cost V 2 bases and J 4 bases, with 14 bases left between them. Germline V gene sequence: CDR1 GTSNPN, CDR2 SVGIG (reference sequence). CDR3 length: 14 residues. The CDR3 here is CAWSMASSGETQYF. CDR3 bases: TGTGCCTGGAGTATGGCGTCCAGCGGAGAGACCCAGTACTTC.

The rearrangement uses TRBV9 and TRBJ2-3, with 8 bases aligning to TRBD1. Per the germline V gene, CDR1 is SGDLS and CDR2 is YYNGEE. Unmatched junction bases numbered 5, after V lost 0 bases and J lost 2 bases. This CDR3 comprises 16 residues. The CDR3 DNA reads TGTGCCAGCAGCGTAGTTGGCAGGGGGCTCACAGATACGCAGTATTTT. Translation: CASSVVGRGLTDTQYF.

CDR3 coding DNA: TGTGCCAGCAGCTTGGAGGGGGGGCGAGGCACTGAAGCTTTCTTT. It translates to CASSLEGGRGTEAFF. The chain has TRBV5-4 and TRBJ1-1, with TRBD1 as a possible D gene (6 bases). Germline CDR1 and CDR2: SGHNT and YYREEE (reference sequence). Between the trimmed V and J ends, which lost 0 bases and 4 bases, there was a span of 13 bases. The CDR3 length is 15 residues.

This clone was picked up one time. The J gene is TRBJ2-5, the V gene TRBV10-3; no definite D call. The CDR3 has 16 residues. Germline-derived CDR1 and CDR2 are ENHRY and SYGVKD. Trimming took off 0 bases at V and 0 bases at J, with 11 bases between the two ends. CDR3 protein: CAISESPSPYQETQYF. The CDR3 nucleotides are TGTGCCATCAGTGAGTCCCCCTCCCCGTACCAAGAGACCCAGTACTTC.

The gene calls are TRBV28 and TRBJ2-1; 8 nucleotides line up with TRBD2. The CDR3 runs 15 residues. The germline V gene encodes CDR1 MDHEN and CDR2 SYDVKM. Losses at the gene ends were 6 bases for V and 3 bases for J; bases not matched to a gene: 7. DNA of the CDR3: TGTGCCAGCAGCTACCCGGGACTAGGCTACAATGAGCAGTTCTTC. This encodes CASSYPGLGYNEQFF.

This chain connects TRBV6-5 to TRBJ2-7; D uncertain. CDR3 length: 13 residues. Trimming took off 4 bases at V and 3 bases at J, with 10 bases between the two ends. Germline values: CDR1 MNHEY, CDR2 SVGAGI. CDR3 in amino acids: CASSFNLLYEQYF. The CDR3 DNA reads as TGTGCCAGCAGTTTCAATCTACTCTACGAGCAGTACTTC.

The chain combines TRBV10-3 with TRBJ1-2; possibly TRBD1 for D (5 bases). The germline V gene has CDR1 ENHRY and CDR2 SYGVKD. The V end lost 11 bases, the J end lost 3 bases, and 7 bases lay between the germline ends. The CDR3 is 10 residues long. The CDR3 sequence is CAGGDYGYTF. For the CDR3, the DNA is TGTGCCGGAGGGGACTATGGCTACACCTTC.

This chain links TRBV5-4 with TRBJ2-7; tentatively, D is TRBD2 (6 bases). Trimming pared 4 bases from V and 3 bases from J, leaving 23 bases between. Germline V lookup: CDR1 SGHNT, CDR2 YYREEE (reference sequence). This CDR3 has 17 amino acids. The CDR3 spells CASSAAGTPDYHYEQYF. The CDR3 DNA follows: TGTGCCAGCAGCGCCGCCGGGACTCCGGATTACCACTACGAGCAGTACTTC.